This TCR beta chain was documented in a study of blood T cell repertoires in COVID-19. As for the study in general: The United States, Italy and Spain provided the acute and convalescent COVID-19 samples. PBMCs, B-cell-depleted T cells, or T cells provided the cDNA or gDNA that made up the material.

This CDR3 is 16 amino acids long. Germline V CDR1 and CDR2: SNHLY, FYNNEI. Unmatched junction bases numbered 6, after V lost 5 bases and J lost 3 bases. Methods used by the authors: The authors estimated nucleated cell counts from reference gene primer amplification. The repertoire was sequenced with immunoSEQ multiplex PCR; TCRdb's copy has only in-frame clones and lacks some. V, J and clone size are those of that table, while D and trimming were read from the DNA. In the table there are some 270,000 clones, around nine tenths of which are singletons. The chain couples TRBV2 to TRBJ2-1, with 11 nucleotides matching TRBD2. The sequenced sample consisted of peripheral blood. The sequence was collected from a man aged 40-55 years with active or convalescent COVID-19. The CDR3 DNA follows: TGTGCCAGCAGTCGGGACGGGACTAGCGGCTACAATGAGCAGTTCTTC. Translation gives CASSRDGTSGYNEQFF.